This T cell receptor beta chain emerged from a study of blood T cell repertoires in COVID-19 (TCRdb year 2020). Describing the broader study: Samples covering the acute and convalescent phases of COVID-19 were provided by collaborators in the United States, Italy and Spain. The material from the prospective study consisted of cDNA or gDNA derived from T cells, B-cell-depleted T cells, or PBMCs. Subjects who had been exposed to COVID-19, were actively infected with it, or had recovered from it provided the deeply sampled blood TCRbeta repertoires that made up the dataset. A freely available public database, intended as a resource for researchers studying the immune response to SARS-CoV-2, is where the repertoires were released. Samples came from the ongoing ImmuneRACE study (first 160 participants) plus 1,254 subjects from 6 global collaborators. Nearly every sample came with metadata listing a de-identified subject ID, COVID-19 status, age in years and sex. HLA class I and class II types, where available, came from metadata supplied by the sample provider rather than from assay-based typing.

The immunoSEQ Assay, a bias-controlled multiplex PCR, was used to amplify TCRbeta CDR3 regions from genomic DNA. The authors processed their data as follows. The number of nucleated cells in each sample was estimated by amplification of reference gene primers within the assay. To quantify the absolute abundance of each unique TCRbeta CDR3 rearrangement, sequence reads were collapsed and filtered. For each sample, productive Simpson clonality was calculated as the square root of Simpson's diversity index across productive rearrangements. TCRdb holds this immuneACCESS table with in-frame rearrangements only. Some clones are missing; in checked studies, unresolved V genes explain under half, and the rest has no known cause. D and trimming come from the DNA, and the V and J calls and clone size come from that table. The sample table lists around 250,000 clones, around 86% of them with a count of one. The ten largest make up approximately 0.85% of the sample.

A remark on this clone: The antigen it binds to is not known. No much larger clonotype is one base removed from it; base qualities were not supplied.

Points the paper makes about the study in general: The amount of clinical and demographic metadata varied by source and participant and was provided uncurated.

Another Seattle source contributed samples from volunteer blood donors who had recovered from COVID-19. Collaborating institutions collected whole blood in K2EDTA tubes following their own protocols. For TCRbeta analysis, collaborator samples were shipped as frozen whole blood, as isolated PBMCs, or as DNA extracted from either sample type. Germline trimming: 2 bases from V, 1 base from J; junction bases outside gene matches: 6. The cysteine opens and the phenylalanine closes a CDR3 of 16 amino acids. CDR3 DNA is the only sequence kept; it has 48 bases, read in frame from the first base. The germline V gene yields SGHTA for CDR1 and FQGNSA for CDR2.

The sample taken for sequencing was peripheral blood. This TCR derives from a woman between 40 and 50 years old who had recovered from COVID-19. The sequence links TRBV7-2 to TRBJ2-7; the junction holds 9 bases that match TRBD1. At the DNA level, the sequence is TGTGCCAGCAGCTTACGCCCCGGGACAGGGTCCTACGAGCAGTACTTC. It translates to CASSLRPGTGSYEQYF.